The clone carrying this T cell receptor beta chain was detected a few times. Antigen unknown. Ophthalmopathy patients showed a Clinical Activity Score of at least 3, NOSPECS grade of at least 4 and duration under 3 months. Each diagnosis drew on symptoms, thyroxine, TRAb, thyroid ultrasound and orbital computed tomography findings. Amplification targeted TCR beta CDR3 regions from RNA transcripts. TCR CDR3 regions were first amplified by RT-PCR with HTBI primers. TCRdb ran MiXCR on the multiplex PCR reads and lists one entry per CDR3 protein. This sample has about 410,000 distinct CDR3 sequences, with around 15% found just once. Trimming shortened V by 2 bases and J by 0 bases, and 10 bases separated the two germline ends. CDR3 size: 16 residues. Germline lookup yields CDR1 MNHEY and CDR2 SMNVEV (reference sequence). This entry is derived from a study of T cells in Graves' hyperthyroidism and ophthalmopathy. Findings and limits, study-wide: Classification by a 13 V-J model distinguished ophthalmopathy from stable hyperthyroidism. Most clonotypes that expanded in the thyroid above 0.001 also showed up in blood.

The receptor was isolated from a man between 18 and 35 years old with Graves' ophthalmopathy. Material for sequencing was blood. The chain carries TRBV27 and TRBJ1-4; TRBD1 might be the D (5 bases). For the CDR3, the DNA is TGTGCCAGCAGTTTAACCCCCAGGGCAACTAATGAAAAACTGTTTTTT. It translates to CASSLTPRATNEKLFF.